The 12 T cell receptor beta chains listed next were all sequenced from one sample in a study of beta chain features in type 1 diabetes. Notes on the study in general: Among patients with Type 1 diabetes, TCRB CDR3s were moderately but significantly shorter in every one of the four CD4+ subsets.

Their specific antigens are unknown. Investigators reverse transcribed all isolated RNA, so they sequenced expressed TCRB transcripts. Sequencing used immunoSEQ multiplex PCR; TCRdb keeps in-frame clones, though not all of them. This table holds approximately 160,000 clones, almost 65% found once. Sequencing input: naive CD4+ T cells from blood. Receptors were obtained from a man aged 30 to 39 with type 1 diabetes.

About this clone: The same CDR3 arises from other DNA sequences in this sample as well. The chain combines TRBV7-9 with TRBJ2-1, with TRBD1 matching over 9 bases. Looked up from germline, CDR1 is SEHNR and CDR2 is FQNEAQ (reference sequence). The V segment lost 5 bases and the J segment 4 bases; nucleotides outside the gene matches: 3. This CDR3 spans 14 amino acids. CDR3: CASSPGQGYNEQFF. CDR3 in DNA: TGTGCCAGCAGCCCGGGACAGGGATACAATGAGCAGTTCTTC. Based on the CDR3 plus reference TRBV7-9 and TRBJ2-1, the full variable domain is DTGVSQNPRHKITKRGQNVTFRCDPISEHNRLYWYRQTLGQGPEFLTYFQNEAQLEKSRLLSDRFSAERPKGSFSTLEIQRTEQGDSAMYLCASSPGQGYNEQFFGPGTRLTVL.

This chain connects TRBV30 to TRBJ1-2; D unclear. V lost 6 bases and J 7 bases, leaving 15 bases between the germline ends. The length of the CDR3 is 12 residues. CDR1 and CDR2 (germline): GTSNPN, SVGIG (reference sequence). DNA of the CDR3: TGTGCCTGTAGCATCGCAGGCATTGGCTACACCTTC. Translation: CACSIAGIGYTF. The full variable domain, completed using reference TRBV30 and TRBJ1-2, is SQTIHQWPATLVQPVGSPLSLECTVEGTSNPNLYWYRQAAGRGLQLLFYSVGIGQISSEVPQNLSASRPQDRQFILSSKKLLLSDSGFYLCACSIAGIGYTFGSGTRLTVV.

The chain is built from TRBV7-9 and TRBJ1-3, with no clear D. From germline, CDR1 is SEHNR and CDR2 FQNEAQ (reference sequence). With 5 bases removed from V and 0 bases from J, the gap between germline ends came to 11 bases. The CDR3 is 15 amino acids. CDR3 sequence reads: CASSPTLDSGNTIYF. The CDR3 DNA follows: TGTGCCAGCAGCCCGACTTTAGACTCTGGAAACACCATATATTTT.

The chain joins TRBV15 to TRBJ1-3; no clear D gene. The CDR3 consists of 11 residues. V was cut by 4 bases and J by 9 bases, with 7 bases left in between. The germline V gene encodes CDR1 LNHNV and CDR2 YYDKDF (reference sequence). CDR3 protein: CATSMEGTIYF. CDR3 coding DNA: TGTGCCACCAGCATGGAGGGCACCATATATTTT.

This clone was seen a few times. Other nucleotide sequences from this sample produce the same CDR3. V gene TRBV5-1 combines with J gene TRBJ2-1, with D perhaps matching TRBD1 (5 bases). Trimming removed 0 bases from V and 0 bases from J, with 7 bases in between. The CDR3 has 15 amino acids. The germline CDR1 and CDR2 sequences are SGHRS and YFSETQ. The CDR3 loop is CASSLGQGSYNEQFF. Here the CDR3 DNA reads TGCGCCAGCAGCTTGGGCCAGGGCTCCTACAATGAGCAGTTCTTC.

The chain carries TRBV7-9 and TRBJ2-7; 7 bases map to TRBD2. J gave up 4 bases and V 4 bases, and 4 bases lay outside the gene matches. This CDR3 contains 13 residues. Germline CDR1 and CDR2: SEHNR and FQNEAQ (reference sequence). This chain's CDR3 is CASSSGAGYEQYF. In DNA, the CDR3 is TGTGCCAGCAGCTCAGGAGCGGGGTACGAGCAGTACTTC.

This clone turned up a few times. The rearrangement uses TRBV29-1 and TRBJ1-1; D not resolved. The CDR3 extends over 13 amino acids. Trimming took 0 bases from V and 1 from J, leaving 6 bases between them. From germline, CDR1 is SQVTM and CDR2 ANQGSEA. This CDR3 is CSVEDYPNTEAFF. The CDR3 bases are TGCAGCGTTGAAGACTACCCGAACACTGAAGCTTTCTTT.

The J gene is TRBJ2-7, the V gene TRBV4-3; 9 bases map to TRBD1. Trimming removed 3 bases from V and 5 bases from J; junction bases left unmatched: 8. Germline CDR1 reads LGHNA; CDR2 reads YSLEER. This CDR3 contains 15 residues. CDR3 DNA sequence: TGCGCCAGCAGCCATGGGACAGGGAGCGGCCACGAGCAGTACTTC. Its translation: CASSHGTGSGHEQYF.

The rearrangement joins TRBV9 to TRBJ2-2, with unresolved D. V was trimmed by 0 bases and J by 0 bases, leaving 9 bases between them. The CDR3 extends over 16 amino acids. Germline CDR1 reads SGDLS; CDR2 reads YYNGEE. CDR3 loop: CASSVGASANTGELFF. CDR3 DNA: TGTGCCAGCAGCGTAGGGGCATCCGCGAACACCGGGGAGCTGTTTTTT.

J is TRBJ2-3 and V is TRBV25-1; D could derive from TRBD1 or TRBD2 (7 bases each). V shed 6 bases and J shed 4 bases, with 17 bases lying between them. This CDR3 is built from 15 residues. In germline, CDR1 is MGHDK, CDR2 SYGVNS. In nucleotides, the CDR3 is TGTGCCAGCAGGGTACTGACAGGGAGGGCAGATACGCAGTATTTT. Translation gives CASRVLTGRADTQYF.

The chain joins TRBV6-5 to TRBJ2-2, with TRBD1 matching over 7 bases. Germline CDR1 and CDR2: MNHEY and SVGAGI. This CDR3 comprises 15 residues. Trimming took 6 bases from V and 1 from J; bases not matched to a gene: 5. CDR3 sequence (DNA): TGTGCCAGCAGAGATTGGACAGGGAACACCGGGGAGCTGTTTTTT. This codes for CASRDWTGNTGELFF.

The chain employs TRBV6-1 and TRBJ2-5; D call uncertain. V was clipped by 8 bases and J by 5 bases, with 6 bases between them. CDR1 MNHNS and CDR2 SASEGT come from the germline V gene. There are 10 residues in the CDR3. DNA for the CDR3: TGTGCCAGCCAGAAGGAGACCCAGTACTTC. Amino acid sequence: CASQKETQYF.